These 17 T cell receptor beta chains were sequenced from one sample in a study of T-cell reconstitution after alpha-beta-depleted transplantation in children (dated by TCRdb to about 2016). Library creation used PCR. The reads were generated on an Illumina HiSeq 2500. TCR library preparation used molecular barcoding, with unique molecular identifiers applied to normalize quantification of the TCRbeta repertoire. The public sequencing data were trimmed at Q25 with fastp and processed into clonotypes with MiXCR by TCRdb, which kept only in-frame beta chains. Merged by CDR3 protein, the rows form single entries marked with the most common genes and DNA. The sample records roughly 310,000 distinct CDR3 sequences, around 20% of which are singletons. The ten largest clones represent approximately 11% of the sample. The label giving this sample's treatment or condition can be read as: allogeneic hematopoietic cell transplantation with graft depleted of TCRalphabeta T cells and CD19 B cells.

The input for sequencing was PBMCs, mostly from graft donor cells, taken 180 days after TCRalphabeta/CD19-depleted stem cell transplant. The receptors were sampled from a male patient younger than 18 who had a stem cell transplant for acute lymphoblastic leukemia, so the T cells may come from the graft donor.

The chain carries TRBV12-3 or TRBV12-4 and TRBJ2-3, with D possibly being TRBD2 (6 bases). The CDR3 is 17 amino acids. Trimming removed 4 bases from V and 1 base from J, with 18 bases in between. In DNA, the CDR3 is TGTGCCAGCAGTTCCCGGGAGAGGTTAGCGGGCACAGATACGCAGTATTTT. Its translation: CASSSRERLAGTDTQYF.

The rearrangement links TRBV12-3 or TRBV12-4 to TRBJ2-2; TRBD2 matches at 9 bases. CDR3 length: 18 amino acids. The V segment lost 3 bases and the J segment 6 bases; nucleotides outside the gene matches: 14. The CDR3 DNA reads as TGTGCCAGCAGTTTCGATCTGGGACTAGCTGATGGTGCCGGGGAGCTGTTTTTT. Its translation: CASSFDLGLADGAGELFF.

This clonotype was recorded a few times. The chain employs TRBV29-1 and TRBJ1-1; D gene ambiguous. The length of the CDR3 is 13 residues. Per the germline V gene, CDR1 is SQVTM and CDR2 is ANQGSEA. The V end lost 4 bases, the J end lost 6 bases, and 15 bases lay between the germline ends. CDR3 residues: CSVVPVQDAEAFF. CDR3 nucleotide sequence: TGCAGCGTTGTACCCGTCCAAGATGCTGAAGCTTTCTTT. Variable domain in full (rest from reference TRBV29-1 and TRBJ1-1): SAVISQKPSRDICQRGTSLTIQCQVDSQVTMMFWYRQQPGQSLTLIATANQGSEATYESGFVIDKFPISRPNLTFSTLTVSNMSPEDSSIYLCSVVPVQDAEAFFGQGTRLTVV.

The chain couples TRBV11-2 to TRBJ1-1, with TRBD1 identical over 10 bases. CDR3 length: 15 amino acids. The junction had 6 bases not matched to a gene; V was cut back by 5 bases and J by 3 bases. Germline V gives CDR1 SGHAT, CDR2 FQNNGV. CDR3 amino acids: CASSRQGAWDTEAFF. CDR3 in DNA: TGTGCCAGCAGCCGACAGGGGGCTTGGGACACTGAAGCTTTCTTT.

V usage is TRBV7-2 and J usage is TRBJ2-7; 9 bases are shared with TRBD1. The CDR3 consists of 15 residues. V dropped 5 bases and J dropped 1; count of bases not matched to a gene: 6. Germline-derived CDR1 and CDR2 are SGHTA and FQGNSA. In DNA form, the CDR3 reads TGTGCCAGCAGCCGAGCGGACAGGGGATCCTACGAGCAGTACTTC. Its translation: CASSRADRGSYEQYF. The variable domain in full, with the rest retrieved from reference TRBV7-2 and TRBJ2-7, is GAGVSQSPSNKVTEKGKDVELRCDPISGHTALYWYRQSLGQGLEFLIYFQGNSAPDKSGLPSDRFSAERTGGSVSTLTIQRTQQEDSAVYLCASSRADRGSYEQYFGPGTRLTVT.

The chain links TRBV7-9 to TRBJ2-4; D is undetermined. The V and J ends lost 5 bases and 0 bases respectively, with 11 bases between them. This CDR3 comprises 15 residues. Per germline, CDR1 SEHNR and CDR2 FQNEAQ (reference sequence). Here the CDR3 DNA reads TGTGCCAGCAGCCAGGTCCACGGAGCCAAAAACATTCAGTACTTC. Amino acids: CASSQVHGAKNIQYF.

This chain joins TRBV5-1 and TRBJ2-7, with D possibly TRBD2 on 6 matching bases. The germline gives CDR1 SGHRS, CDR2 YFSETQ. This CDR3 spans 15 amino acids. Trimming left V 1 base short and J 3 bases short, with 14 bases between. CDR3 sequence (DNA): TGCGCCAGCAGCTTGATGCGGGACGGCGTCTACGAGCAGTACTTC. It encodes CASSLMRDGVYEQYF.

Only a few counts were recorded for this clonotype. V and J are TRBV29-1 and TRBJ2-5; tentatively, D is TRBD2 (6 bases). The CDR3 runs to 13 residues. Germline V gives CDR1 SQVTM, CDR2 ANQGSEA. With 8 bases removed from V and 3 bases from J, the gap between germline ends came to 16 bases. In DNA form, the CDR3 reads TGCAGCCTACGGAGGACTATAGAAGAGACCCAGTACTTC. Translation: CSLRRTIEETQYF. Full variable domain (outside the CDR3, taken from reference TRBV29-1 and TRBJ2-5): SAVISQKPSRDICQRGTSLTIQCQVDSQVTMMFWYRQQPGQSLTLIATANQGSEATYESGFVIDKFPISRPNLTFSTLTVSNMSPEDSSIYLCSLRRTIEETQYFGPGTRLLVL.

This chain uses TRBV4-1 with TRBJ2-7; D may be TRBD1 (5 bases). Trimming took off 1 base at V and 6 bases at J, with 16 bases between the two ends. The CDR3 has 15 residues. In germline, CDR1 is MGHRA, CDR2 YSYEKL. The CDR3 nucleotides are TGCGCCAGCAGCCAAGTATCGGCAGGGATGACCGAGCAGTACTTC. This encodes CASSQVSAGMTEQYF.

J is TRBJ2-1 and V is TRBV7-8; TRBD2 might be the D (6 bases). The CDR3 is 15 residues long. From germline, CDR1 is SGHVS and CDR2 FQNEAQ. The germline V and J ends were trimmed by 3 bases and 6 bases, with 15 bases remaining between them. CDR3 in DNA: TGTGCCAGCAGCTTTACGGGACTTTCCCCCAATGAGCAGTTCTTC. Translation: CASSFTGLSPNEQFF.

This clonotype appeared many times. The V call is TRBV5-1, the J call TRBJ2-2, with no clear D. Germline assignment: CDR1 SGHRS and CDR2 YFSETQ. The CDR3 has 14 residues. The V gene lost 5 bases and the J gene lost 3 bases, with 11 bases spanning the gap. The CDR3 DNA sequence: TGCGCCAGCAGGGGGAAGTTGGACACCGGGGAGCTGTTTTTT. Translating it yields CASRGKLDTGELFF.

This clonotype occurred a few times. V gene TRBV10-3 combines with J gene TRBJ2-5; possible D gene TRBD2, 7 bases. Germline loops: CDR1 ENHRY, CDR2 SYGVKD. V was cut by 6 bases and J by 1 base, with 15 bases left in between. The CDR3 runs to 15 residues. In DNA, the CDR3 is TGTGCCATCAGCAATAGTGGGGGGGCCCAAGAGACCCAGTACTTC. It translates to CAISNSGGAQETQYF.

V usage is TRBV27 and J usage is TRBJ1-1; D uncertain. The germline CDR1 and CDR2 sequences are MNHEY and SMNVEV (reference sequence). With 6 bases removed from V and 0 bases from J, the gap between germline ends came to 14 bases. The CDR3 runs to 15 residues. Written as DNA, the CDR3 is TGTGCCAGCAGGGGGAGGTCCCCCATGAACACTGAAGCTTTCTTT. Translating gives CASRGRSPMNTEAFF.

A few counts support this clonotype. This chain links TRBV5-1 with TRBJ2-4; D might be TRBD2 (6 bases). The CDR3 spans 16 residues. Germline values: CDR1 SGHRS, CDR2 YFSETQ. The V end lost 0 bases, the J end lost 5 bases, and 15 bases lay between the germline ends. The CDR3 sequence is CASSLGSPRGQNIQYF. The CDR3 DNA sequence: TGCGCCAGCAGCTTGGGAAGCCCGCGGGGACAAAACATTCAGTACTTC. Full variable domain (outside the CDR3, taken from reference TRBV5-1 and TRBJ2-4): KAGVTQTPRYLIKTRGQQVTLSCSPISGHRSVSWYQQTPGQGLQFLFEYFSETQRNKGNFPGRFSGRQFSNSRSEMNVSTLELGDSALYLCASSLGSPRGQNIQYFGAGTRLSVL.

This clonotype was counted only a few times. The rearrangement joins TRBV18 to TRBJ2-1; 14 bases fit TRBD2. Germline assignment: CDR1 KGHSH and CDR2 LQKENI. Trimming removed 3 bases from V and 6 bases from J; junction bases left unmatched: 7. This CDR3 has 17 amino acids. The CDR3 DNA sequence: TGTGCCAGCTCACCGATCCCCGGGACTAGCGGGAGCAATGAGCAGTTCTTC. It is translated as CASSPIPGTSGSNEQFF.

This clonotype has ten or more counts. This sequence joins TRBV10-2 and TRBJ2-3; tentatively, D is TRBD1 (5 bases). V was pared by 2 bases and J by 2 bases, with 8 bases between. This CDR3 has 14 residues. Germline values: CDR1 WSHSY, CDR2 SAAADI. The chain's CDR3 is CASSEPGSTDTQYF. In DNA, the CDR3 is TGCGCCAGCAGTGAGCCAGGGTCCACAGATACGCAGTATTTT.

This clonotype has more than one count but fewer than ten. For the CDR3, the DNA is TGTGCCAGCAGTTTATTTTCAGGGGGCGAGGCTTTCTTT. This sequence encodes CASSLFSGGEAFF. The V gene is TRBV27, the J gene TRBJ1-1, with TRBD1 matching over 8 bases. This CDR3 comprises 13 residues. CDR1 is MNHEY and CDR2 is SMNVEV in the germline V gene (reference sequence). V shed 1 base and J 11 bases; nucleotides not matched to a gene: 6.